The clone carrying this T cell receptor beta chain was detected a few times. The data were taken from a study of blood T cell repertoires in COVID-19. About the study: From T cells, B-cell-depleted T cells, or PBMCs came the material, which was cDNA or gDNA.

Germline CDR1 LGHDT, CDR2 YNNKEL (reference sequence). Trimming cost V 0 bases and J 1 base; bases outside gene matches: 12. The CDR3 totals 19 residues. Some clones are missing from TCRdb's copy, which holds only in-frame ones; the method was immunoSEQ multiplex PCR. This sample has 380,000 or so clones, with approximately 89% found just once. In terms of age and location, participants ranged from about 18 to 95 years and lived in roughly 22 US areas. The TCR was taken from a man aged 25 to 40 who had recovered from COVID-19. The chain carries TRBV3-1 (or the pseudogene TRBV3-2) and TRBJ1-3, with TRBD1 matching over 7 bases. The source material was PBMCs or T cells enriched from blood (not recorded which). This chain's CDR3 is CASSQEYTVDRESGNTIYF. The CDR3 DNA is TGTGCCAGCAGCCAAGAATATACGGTAGACAGGGAGTCTGGAAACACCATATATTTT.